The following is a TCR beta chain sequence with its context. The data stem from a study of blood T cell repertoires in COVID-19. Study-level background: T cells, B-cell-depleted T cells, or PBMCs provided the cDNA or gDNA that served as material.

Per the germline V gene, CDR1 is MDHEN and CDR2 is SYDVKM. Trimming removed 5 bases from V and 7 bases from J; junction bases left unmatched: 11. The CDR3 contains 17 residues. Clones were read by immunoSEQ multiplex PCR, and TCRdb kept only the in-frame ones, dropping some. The sample has 200,000 to 300,000 clones, approximately 89% seen once. Cohorts were determined from participant-reported clinical history. The rearrangement uses TRBV28 and TRBJ2-1; 13 nucleotides agree with TRBD2. The sample comprised PBMCs or T cells enriched from blood (not recorded which). The TCR sequence derives from a woman aged 35 to 49 with acute COVID-19. CDR3 nucleotide sequence: TGTGCCAGCAGTCTCCTCCAACTAGCGGGAGGGCGGAATGAGCAGTTCTTC. It codes for CASSLLQLAGGRNEQFF.